This T cell receptor beta chain was recovered during a study of radiotherapy plus CTLA-4 blockade in lung cancer. The CDR3 has 15 residues. CDR1 is MNHEY and CDR2 is SMNVEV in the germline V gene (reference sequence). V shed 4 bases and J 8 bases; nucleotides not matched to a gene: 5. Generated by immunoSEQ multiplex PCR, the TCRdb table keeps only in-frame clones and is missing some. The table records 50,000 to 60,000 clones, about 80% of them present only once. The sequencing used peripheral blood, collected from a patient treated with radiotherapy plus ipilimumab. This clonotype was sampled from a human donor with non-small cell lung cancer whose response to radiotherapy plus ipilimumab could not be evaluated. V gene TRBV27 combines with J gene TRBJ2-1, with 13 bases matching TRBD2. CDR3 residues: CASSSGLAGVYEQFF. CDR3 sequence (DNA): TGTGCCAGCAGTTCCGGACTAGCGGGAGTGTATGAGCAGTTCTTC.